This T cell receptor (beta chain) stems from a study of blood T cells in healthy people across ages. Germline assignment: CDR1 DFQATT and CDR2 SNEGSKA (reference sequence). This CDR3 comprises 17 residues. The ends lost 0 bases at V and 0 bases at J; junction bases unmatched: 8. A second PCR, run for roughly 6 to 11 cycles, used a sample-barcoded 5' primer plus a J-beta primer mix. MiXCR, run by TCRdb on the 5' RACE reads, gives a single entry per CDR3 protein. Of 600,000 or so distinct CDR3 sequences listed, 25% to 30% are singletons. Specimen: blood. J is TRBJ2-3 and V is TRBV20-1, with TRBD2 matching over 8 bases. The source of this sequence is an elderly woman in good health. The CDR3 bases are TGCAGTGCTAGAGATCACAAGCGGGGGTTAAGCACAGATACGCAGTATTTT. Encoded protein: CSARDHKRGLSTDTQYF.